This paragraph reports one T cell receptor beta chain. The CDR3 contains 16 residues. V lost 2 bases to trimming and J lost 2 bases; unmatched junction nucleotides: 4. Looked up from germline, CDR1 is ENHRY and CDR2 is SYGVKD. A multiplex PCR was run with 60 Vbeta primers and 13 Jbeta primers. Libraries were prepared by immunoSEQ multiplex PCR; TCRdb keeps only in-frame clonotypes and omits some of them. The table includes around 94,000 clones, around four fifths detected once. These data come from a study of cytomegalovirus exposure and HLA in healthy donors. Sequenced input: PBMCs. The genes are TRBV10-3 and TRBJ1-5; 9 nucleotides match TRBD1. This TCR was sampled from a man aged 35-49 years in good health and CMV-seronegative. The CDR3 DNA sequence: TGTGCCATCAGTGAGGCGGGACAGGGCGGCAATCAGCCCCAGCATTTT. This sequence encodes CAISEAGQGGNQPQHF.